This T cell receptor beta chain was captured in a study of cytomegalovirus exposure and HLA in healthy donors. Findings of the study overall: Association of a missense DCLRE1C variant with TCR beta V- and J-gene trimming was reported in a later analysis. The authors enumerated over 150 TCR beta chains as linked to cytomegalovirus. Previous analysis showed most TCR beta V segments were productive about 87% or about 30% of the time.

A word on this clone: Its antigen is not identified.

Use of 60 Vbeta and 13 Jbeta primers characterized the PCR. The assay was immunoSEQ multiplex PCR, and TCRdb's table has in-frame clones only and misses some. The sample has over 75,000 clones; about 72% are singletons. Per the germline V gene, CDR1 is SGHTA and CDR2 is FQGNSA. Trimming took 5 bases from V and 9 from J, leaving 14 bases between them. CDR3 length equals 13 residues. The TCR originated in a man aged 25-45 years in good health and CMV-seronegative. This chain links TRBV7-2 with TRBJ1-5; the D is unclear. The source material was PBMCs. In DNA, the CDR3 is TGTGCCAGCAGCCCAGCGCCCCTGGGGCCCCAGCATTTT. As protein: CASSPAPLGPQHF.